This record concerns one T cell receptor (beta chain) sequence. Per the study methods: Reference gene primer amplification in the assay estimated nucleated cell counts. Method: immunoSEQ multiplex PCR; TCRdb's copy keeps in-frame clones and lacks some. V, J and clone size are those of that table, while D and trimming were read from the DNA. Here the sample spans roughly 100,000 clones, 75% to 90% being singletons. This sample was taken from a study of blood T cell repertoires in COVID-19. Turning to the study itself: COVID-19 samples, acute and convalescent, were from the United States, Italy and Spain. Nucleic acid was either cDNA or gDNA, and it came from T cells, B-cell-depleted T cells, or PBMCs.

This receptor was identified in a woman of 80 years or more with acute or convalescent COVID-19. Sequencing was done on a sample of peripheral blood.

The CDR3 DNA follows: TGCGCCAGCAGCCCGGGACAGGGGTTCTATGGCTACACCTTC. Its translation: CASSPGQGFYGYTF. V gene TRBV5-1 combines with J gene TRBJ1-2; TRBD1 agrees at 10 bases. Germline trimming cut 4 bases from V and 4 bases from J; bases unmatched to any gene: 4. The CDR3 consists of 14 residues. CDR1 and CDR2 from the germline V gene are SGHRS and YFSETQ. Drawing the rest from reference TRBV5-1 and TRBJ1-2, the complete variable domain is KAGVTQTPRYLIKTRGQQVTLSCSPISGHRSVSWYQQTPGQGLQFLFEYFSETQRNKGNFPGRFSGRQFSNSRSEMNVSTLELGDSALYLCASSPGQGFYGYTFGSGTRLTVV.